This entry is about one T cell receptor beta chain. The data derive from a study of T cell changes during pregnancy in multiple sclerosis. Here immunoSEQ multiplex PCR was the method, and the copy in TCRdb shows in-frame clones only, minus some. The sample lists roughly 64,000 clones; less than 95% were seen once. V lost 2 bases to trimming and J lost 1 base, with 6 bases between them. The CDR3 is 14 residues long. The germline gives CDR1 MNHNY, CDR2 SVGAGI (reference sequence). The source was peripheral blood, collected in the third trimester of pregnancy. The rearrangement links TRBV6-6 to TRBJ1-5; D is uncertain. This TCR came from a female donor in good health, enrolled as a control in a pregnancy study. CDR3 nucleotides: TGTGCCAGCAGTTACCGGGGAAGCAATCAGCCCCAGCATTTT. Translating gives CASSYRGSNQPQHF.